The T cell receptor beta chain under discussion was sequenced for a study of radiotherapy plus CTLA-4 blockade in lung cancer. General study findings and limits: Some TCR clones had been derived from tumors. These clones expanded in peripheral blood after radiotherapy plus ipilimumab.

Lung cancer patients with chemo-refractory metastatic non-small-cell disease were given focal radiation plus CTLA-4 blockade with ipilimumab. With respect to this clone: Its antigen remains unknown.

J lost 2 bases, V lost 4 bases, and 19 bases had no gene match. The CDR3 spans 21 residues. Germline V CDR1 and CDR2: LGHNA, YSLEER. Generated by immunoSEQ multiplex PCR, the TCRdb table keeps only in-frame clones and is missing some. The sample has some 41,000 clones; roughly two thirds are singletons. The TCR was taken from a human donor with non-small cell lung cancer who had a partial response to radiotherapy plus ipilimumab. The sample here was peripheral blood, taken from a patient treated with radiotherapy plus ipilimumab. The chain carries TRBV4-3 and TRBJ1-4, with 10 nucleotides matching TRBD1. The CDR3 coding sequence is TGCGCCAGCAGCCTATATTCCGGGACAGGGGCCTCTAGTCCGACTAATGAAAAACTGTTTTTT. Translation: CASSLYSGTGASSPTNEKLFF.